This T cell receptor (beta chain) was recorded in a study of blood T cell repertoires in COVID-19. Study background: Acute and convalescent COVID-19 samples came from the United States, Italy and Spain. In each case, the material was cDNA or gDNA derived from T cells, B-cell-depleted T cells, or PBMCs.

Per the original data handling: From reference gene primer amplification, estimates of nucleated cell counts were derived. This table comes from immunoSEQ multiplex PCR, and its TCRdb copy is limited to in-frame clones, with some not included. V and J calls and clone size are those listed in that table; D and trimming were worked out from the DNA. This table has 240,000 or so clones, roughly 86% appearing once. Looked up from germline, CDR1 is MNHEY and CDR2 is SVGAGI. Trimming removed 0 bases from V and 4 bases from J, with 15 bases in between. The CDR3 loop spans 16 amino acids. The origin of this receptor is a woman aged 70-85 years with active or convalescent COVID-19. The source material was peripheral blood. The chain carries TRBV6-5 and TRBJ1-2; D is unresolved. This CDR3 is CASSYSKYTRFYGYTF. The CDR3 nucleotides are TGTGCCAGCAGTTACTCAAAGTACACCAGATTCTATGGCTACACCTTC.